These 10 T cell receptor beta chains came from one sample sequenced in a study of cytomegalovirus exposure and HLA in healthy donors. Using immunoSEQ multiplex PCR, the repertoire was profiled, and TCRdb retains in-frame clones only, with some absent. Of about 120,000 clones listed, about 88% were seen once; the top ten hold around 4.5%. The specimen was PBMCs. The receptors shown here come from a young man in good health and CMV-seropositive.

The J gene is TRBJ1-5, the V gene TRBV19; 9 positions match TRBD1. The length of the CDR3 is 15 residues. The V gene's germline CDR1 is LNHDA and CDR2 SQIVND (reference sequence). With V trimmed by 5 bases and J by 1 base, 3 bases remained unmatched. CDR3 loop: CASSQGQGSNQPQHF. CDR3 in DNA: TGTGCCAGTAGTCAAGGACAGGGGAGCAATCAGCCCCAGCATTTT.

The chain links TRBV7-6 to TRBJ2-2, with TRBD1 identical over 7 bases. Looked up from germline, CDR1 is SGHVS and CDR2 is FNYEAQ. V dropped 3 bases and J dropped 4; count of bases not matched to a gene: 8. CDR3 size: 16 residues. The CDR3 nucleotides are TGTGCCAGCAGCTTGGTCGTAGGGGGCATCACCGGGGAGCTGTTTTTT. It codes for CASSLVVGGITGELFF.

This clone was detected a few times. In DNA form, the CDR3 reads TGTGCCAGCAGCTTAAACTCAAATGAGCAGTTCTTC. Amino acids: CASSLNSNEQFF. The chain is built from TRBV7-9 and TRBJ2-1, with D uncertain. V gave up 2 bases and J gave up 7 bases, with 6 bases separating them. CDR1 is SEHNR, CDR2 FQNEAQ, per germline (reference sequence). The CDR3 is 12 residues long.

The chain is built from TRBV5-4 and TRBJ2-2; a possible D gene is TRBD1 (5 bases). The CDR3 has 15 amino acids. Germline V gene lookup returns CDR1 SGHNT and CDR2 YYREEE (reference sequence). The V end was cut by 4 bases, the J end by 6 bases, with 16 bases between. The CDR3 here is CASSPPGFFPGELFF. CDR3 nucleotides: TGTGCCAGCAGCCCACCAGGGTTTTTCCCCGGGGAGCTGTTTTTT.

Details on this clone: The same CDR3 also results from other DNA sequences found in this sample. This CDR3 is CASSLGGQGDGYTF. CDR3 bases: TGTGCCAGCAGCTTGGGGGGACAGGGTGATGGCTACACCTTC. This chain joins TRBV7-9 and TRBJ1-2; 9 bases align to TRBD1. This CDR3 spans 14 amino acids. The J segment lost 6 bases and the V segment lost 3 bases, leaving 5 bases of the junction unmatched. Germline-derived CDR1 and CDR2 are SEHNR and FQNEAQ (reference sequence).

The genes are TRBV4-3 and TRBJ1-2; possibly TRBD1 for D (6 bases). CDR1 is LGHNA and CDR2 is YSLEER in the germline V gene. The V end lost 0 bases, the J end lost 6 bases, and 14 bases lay between the germline ends. The CDR3 loop spans 15 amino acids. CDR3 sequence (DNA): TGCGCCAGCAGCCAAGATCGAAATAACAGGGATGGCTACACCTTC. The encoded protein is CASSQDRNNRDGYTF.

This sequence joins TRBV6-1 and TRBJ2-7; D not resolved. From germline, CDR1 is MNHNS and CDR2 SASEGT. The CDR3 covers 14 residues. V shed 0 bases and J shed 0 bases, with 6 bases lying between them. CDR3 DNA sequence: TGTGCCAGCAGTGAAGCATACGGCTCCTACGAGCAGTACTTC. This codes for CASSEAYGSYEQYF.

The CDR3 loop is CASSGGGKNIQYF. Written as DNA, the CDR3 is TGTGCCAGCAGCGGCGGGGGGAAAAACATTCAGTACTTC. The rearrangement links TRBV28 to TRBJ2-4, with 8 bases aligning to TRBD2. Per the germline V gene, CDR1 is MDHEN and CDR2 is SYDVKM. This CDR3 has 13 residues. V lost 6 bases, J lost 4 bases, and 2 bases stayed unmatched.

This clone was observed a few times. J is TRBJ2-7 and V is TRBV4-1, with TRBD2 matching 10 bases. CDR3 length: 18 amino acids. V lost 1 base to trimming and J lost 4 bases; unmatched junction nucleotides: 13. Germline CDR1 MGHRA, CDR2 YSYEKL. DNA for the CDR3: TGCGCCAGCAGCCAAGTTTGGGCTAGCGGGGGCGAATTTTACGAGCAGTACTTC. Translation gives CASSQVWASGGEFYEQYF.

The rearrangement uses TRBV6-5 and TRBJ2-7; D possibly corresponds to TRBD1 (5 bases). This CDR3 comprises 14 residues. V was clipped by 5 bases and J by 4 bases, with 15 bases between them. Germline values: CDR1 MNHEY, CDR2 SVGAGI. CDR3 in DNA: TGTGCCAGCAGTAAGGGCAGGGTTTCTTACGAGCAGTACTTC. Amino acid sequence: CASSKGRVSYEQYF.